This entry describes one T cell receptor beta chain. Its antigen is currently not known. Base qualities are missing; no much larger clone stands one base away. This specimen belongs to a study of blood T cell repertoires in COVID-19 (dated by TCRdb to the early 2020s). Background for the entire study: Collaborator samples came from the United States, Italy and Spain and covered acute and convalescent phases of COVID-19. The repertoires were released in a freely available public database intended as a resource for research on the immune response to SARS-CoV-2. The prospective study material was composed of cDNA or gDNA derived from T cells, B-cell-depleted T cells, or PBMCs. Samples were obtained from the ongoing ImmuneRACE study (first 160 participants) and from about 1,300 subjects provided by 6 global collaborators. The sample metadata nearly always contained a de-identified subject ID, COVID-19 status, age in years and sex. Deeply sampled blood TCRbeta repertoires from subjects exposed to, actively infected with, or recovered from COVID-19 were included in the dataset. HLA class I and class II types, where available, came from metadata supplied by the sample provider rather than from assay-based typing. The study at large found these results: How much clinical and demographic metadata was included differed by source and by participant, and the metadata was provided uncurated.

Trimming at the junction amounts to 3 bases on V and 1 base on J, and the germline ends lie 14 bases apart. Spanning cysteine to phenylalanine, the CDR3 consists of 16 amino acids. CDR3 DNA only is kept here, 48 bases in frame from base 1. As encoded in the germline V gene, CDR1 is SGHTA while CDR2 is FQGNSA. Whole blood was collected in K2EDTA tubes by collaborating institutions according to the institutions' own protocols. For TCRbeta analysis, collaborator samples were shipped as frozen whole blood, as isolated PBMCs, or as DNA extracted from either sample type. TCRbeta CDR3 regions were amplified from genomic DNA by means of the immunoSEQ Assay, a bias-controlled multiplex PCR. As for the original processing: The number of nucleated cells in each sample was estimated by amplification of reference gene primers within the assay. Sequence reads were collapsed and filtered to measure the absolute abundance of every unique TCRbeta CDR3 rearrangement. For each sample, productive Simpson clonality was calculated by taking the square root of Simpson's diversity index across productive rearrangements. Entries here come from immuneACCESS through TCRdb and include only in-frame sequences with V and J called. Some clones fail to appear in such tables; in the studies checked, an unresolved V gene covers under half of the shortfall, and the cause of the remainder is unknown. V and J calls and clone size are those listed in that table; D and trimming were worked out from the DNA. The sample data list about 100,000 clones, and less than 85% of these were observed just once. Roughly 18% of the sample lies in the top ten.

The chain is assembled from TRBV7-2 and TRBJ2-3; a tentative D match to TRBD2 spans 6 bases. Sequencing was done on a sample of peripheral blood. This sequence originates from a woman of 80 years or more with active or convalescent COVID-19. The CDR3 region has the sequence CASSFGGTYGTDTQYF. The nucleotide sequence reads TGTGCCAGCAGCTTTGGCGGGACTTACGGCACAGATACGCAGTATTTT.